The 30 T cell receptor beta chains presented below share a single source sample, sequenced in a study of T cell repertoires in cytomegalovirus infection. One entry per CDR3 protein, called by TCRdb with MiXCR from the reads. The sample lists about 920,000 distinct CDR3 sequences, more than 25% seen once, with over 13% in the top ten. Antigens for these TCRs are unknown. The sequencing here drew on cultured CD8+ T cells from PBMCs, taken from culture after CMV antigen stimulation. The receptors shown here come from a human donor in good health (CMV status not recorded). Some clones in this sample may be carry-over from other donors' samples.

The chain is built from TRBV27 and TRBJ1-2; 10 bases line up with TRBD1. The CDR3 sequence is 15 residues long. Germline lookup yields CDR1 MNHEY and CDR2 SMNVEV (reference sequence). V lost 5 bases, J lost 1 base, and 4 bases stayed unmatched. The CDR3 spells CASSTWTGGNYGYTF. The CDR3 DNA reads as TGTGCCAGCAGTACCTGGACAGGGGGTAACTATGGCTACACCTTC.

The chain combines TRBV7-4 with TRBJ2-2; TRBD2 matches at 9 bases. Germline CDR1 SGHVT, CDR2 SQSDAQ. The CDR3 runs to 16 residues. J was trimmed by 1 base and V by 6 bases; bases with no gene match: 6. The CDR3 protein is CASSLSGGENTGELFF. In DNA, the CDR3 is TGTGCCAGCAGTCTTAGCGGGGGTGAGAACACCGGGGAGCTGTTTTTT.

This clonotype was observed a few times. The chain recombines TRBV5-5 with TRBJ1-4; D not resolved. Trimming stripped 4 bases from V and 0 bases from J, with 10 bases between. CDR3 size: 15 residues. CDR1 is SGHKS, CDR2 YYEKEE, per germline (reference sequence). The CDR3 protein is CASSPWLATNEKLFF. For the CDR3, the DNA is TGTGCCAGCAGCCCCTGGTTGGCAACTAATGAAAAACTGTTTTTT.

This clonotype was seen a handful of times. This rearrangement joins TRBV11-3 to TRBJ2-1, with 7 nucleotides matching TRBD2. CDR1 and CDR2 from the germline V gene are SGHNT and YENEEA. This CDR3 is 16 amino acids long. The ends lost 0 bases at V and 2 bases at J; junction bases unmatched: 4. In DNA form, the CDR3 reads TGTGCCAGCAGCTTAGATCGTCGGGGGGCCTACAATGAGCAGTTCTTC. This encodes CASSLDRRGAYNEQFF.

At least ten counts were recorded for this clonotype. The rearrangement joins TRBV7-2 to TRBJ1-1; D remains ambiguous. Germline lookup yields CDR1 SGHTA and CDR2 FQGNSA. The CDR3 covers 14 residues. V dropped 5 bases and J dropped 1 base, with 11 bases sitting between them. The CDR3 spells CASSTWTGNTEAFF. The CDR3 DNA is TGTGCCAGCAGCACATGGACGGGGAACACTGAAGCTTTCTTT. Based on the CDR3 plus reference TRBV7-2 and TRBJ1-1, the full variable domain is GAGVSQSPSNKVTEKGKDVELRCDPISGHTALYWYRQSLGQGLEFLIYFQGNSAPDKSGLPSDRFSAERTGGSVSTLTIQRTQQEDSAVYLCASSTWTGNTEAFFGQGTRLTVV.

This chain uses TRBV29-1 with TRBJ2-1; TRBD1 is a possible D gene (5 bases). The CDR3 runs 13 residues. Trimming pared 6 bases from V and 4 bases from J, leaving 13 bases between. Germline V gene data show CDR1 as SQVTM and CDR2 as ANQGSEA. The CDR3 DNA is TGCAGCGTCCTAGGTGGGGCGTACAATGAGCAGTTCTTC. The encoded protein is CSVLGGAYNEQFF.

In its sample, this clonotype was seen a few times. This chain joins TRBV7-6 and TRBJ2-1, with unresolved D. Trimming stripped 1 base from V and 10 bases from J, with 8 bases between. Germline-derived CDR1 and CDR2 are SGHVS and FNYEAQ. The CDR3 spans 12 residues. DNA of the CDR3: TGTGCCAGCAGCTTAGTACAGCCGGAGCAGTTCTTC. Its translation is CASSLVQPEQFF.

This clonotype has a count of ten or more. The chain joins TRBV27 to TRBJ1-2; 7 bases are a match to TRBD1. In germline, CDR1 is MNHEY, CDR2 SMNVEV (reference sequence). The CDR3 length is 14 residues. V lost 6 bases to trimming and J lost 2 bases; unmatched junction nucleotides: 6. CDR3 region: CASRLQGTNYGYTF. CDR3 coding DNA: TGTGCCAGCAGACTACAGGGGACCAACTATGGCTACACCTTC.

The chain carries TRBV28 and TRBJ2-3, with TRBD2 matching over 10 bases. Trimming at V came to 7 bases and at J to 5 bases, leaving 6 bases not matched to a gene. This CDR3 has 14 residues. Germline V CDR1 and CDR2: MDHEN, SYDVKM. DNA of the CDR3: TGTGCCAGCACTCCGAAGCGGGGGGGAGATACGCAGTATTTT. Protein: CASTPKRGGDTQYF.

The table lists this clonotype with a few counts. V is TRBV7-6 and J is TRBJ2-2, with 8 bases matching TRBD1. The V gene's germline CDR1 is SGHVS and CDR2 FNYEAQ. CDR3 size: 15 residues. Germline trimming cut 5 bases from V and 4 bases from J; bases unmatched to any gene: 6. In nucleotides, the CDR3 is TGTGCCAGCAGCCAAACAGGGGGGCGCACCGGGGAGCTGTTTTTT. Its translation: CASSQTGGRTGELFF.

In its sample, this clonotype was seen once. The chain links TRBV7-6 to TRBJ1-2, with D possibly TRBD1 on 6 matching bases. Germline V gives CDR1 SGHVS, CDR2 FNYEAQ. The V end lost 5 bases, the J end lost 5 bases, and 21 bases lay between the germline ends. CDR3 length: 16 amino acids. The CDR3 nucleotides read TGTGCCAGCAGCCCCGGGGGGGGCAGGTCCCGTTATGGCTACACCTTC. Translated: CASSPGGGRSRYGYTF.

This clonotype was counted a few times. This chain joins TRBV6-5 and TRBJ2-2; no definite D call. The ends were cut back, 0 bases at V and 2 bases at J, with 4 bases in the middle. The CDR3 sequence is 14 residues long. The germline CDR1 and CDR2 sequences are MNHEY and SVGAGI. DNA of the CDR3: TGTGCCAGCAGTTACTCCGTTAACACCGGGGAGCTGTTTTTT. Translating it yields CASSYSVNTGELFF.

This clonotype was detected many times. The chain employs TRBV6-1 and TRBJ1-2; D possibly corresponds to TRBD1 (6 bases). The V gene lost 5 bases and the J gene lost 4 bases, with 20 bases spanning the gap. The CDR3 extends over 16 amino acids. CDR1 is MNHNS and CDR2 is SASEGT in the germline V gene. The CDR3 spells CASSWSAAQGSYGYTF. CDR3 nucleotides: TGTGCCAGCAGTTGGTCTGCTGCTCAGGGGAGCTATGGCTACACCTTC.

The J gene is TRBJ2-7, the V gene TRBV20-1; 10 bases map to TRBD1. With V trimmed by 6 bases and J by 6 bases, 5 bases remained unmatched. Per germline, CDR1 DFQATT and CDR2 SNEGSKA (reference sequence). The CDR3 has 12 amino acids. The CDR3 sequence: CSAWDRGLEQYF. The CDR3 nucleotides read TGCAGTGCCTGGGACAGGGGACTCGAGCAGTACTTC.

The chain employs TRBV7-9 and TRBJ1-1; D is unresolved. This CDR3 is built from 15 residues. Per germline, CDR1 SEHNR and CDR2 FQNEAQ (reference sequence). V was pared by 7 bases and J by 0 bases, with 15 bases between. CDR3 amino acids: CASTHLGALNTEAFF. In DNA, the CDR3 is TGTGCCAGCACCCACCTCGGAGCCCTGAACACTGAAGCTTTCTTT.

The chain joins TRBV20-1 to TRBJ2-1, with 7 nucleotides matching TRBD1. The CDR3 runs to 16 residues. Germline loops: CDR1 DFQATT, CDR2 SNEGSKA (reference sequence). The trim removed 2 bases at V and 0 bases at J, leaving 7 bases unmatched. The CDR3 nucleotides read TGCAGTGCTAGAAAACAGGGGCTGGGCTCCTACAATGAGCAGTTCTTC. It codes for CSARKQGLGSYNEQFF.

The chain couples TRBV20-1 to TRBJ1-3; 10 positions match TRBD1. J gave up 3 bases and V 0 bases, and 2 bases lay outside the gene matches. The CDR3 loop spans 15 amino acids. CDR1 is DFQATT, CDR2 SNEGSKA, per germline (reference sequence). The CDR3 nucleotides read TGCAGTGCTAGAGACCGGACAGGGGGTGGAAACACCATATATTTT. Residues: CSARDRTGGGNTIYF.

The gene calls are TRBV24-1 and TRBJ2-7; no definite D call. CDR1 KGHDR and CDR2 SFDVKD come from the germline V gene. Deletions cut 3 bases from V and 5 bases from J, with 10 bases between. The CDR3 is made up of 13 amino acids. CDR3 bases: TGTGCCACCAGTGATCCTCAGAAAGACGAGCAGTACGTC. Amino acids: CATSDPQKDEQYV.

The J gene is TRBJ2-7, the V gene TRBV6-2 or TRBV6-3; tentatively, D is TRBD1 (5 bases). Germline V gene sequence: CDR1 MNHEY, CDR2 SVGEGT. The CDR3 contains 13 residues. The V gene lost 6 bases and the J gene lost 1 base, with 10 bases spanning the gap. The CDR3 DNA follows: TGTGCCAGCAGACAGGTGAATTCCTACGAGCAGTACGTC. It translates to CASRQVNSYEQYV.

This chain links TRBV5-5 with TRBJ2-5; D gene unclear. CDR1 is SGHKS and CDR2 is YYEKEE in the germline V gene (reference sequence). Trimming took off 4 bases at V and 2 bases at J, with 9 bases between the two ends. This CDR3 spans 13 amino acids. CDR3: CASSQQFQETQYF. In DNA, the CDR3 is TGTGCCAGCAGCCAACAGTTTCAAGAGACCCAGTACTTC.

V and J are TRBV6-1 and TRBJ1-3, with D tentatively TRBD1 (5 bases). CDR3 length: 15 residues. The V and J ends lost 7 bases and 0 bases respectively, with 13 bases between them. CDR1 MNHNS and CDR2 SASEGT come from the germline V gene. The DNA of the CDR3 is TGTGCCAGCATTGCCACAGGCCTCTCTGGAAACACCATATATTTT. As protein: CASIATGLSGNTIYF.

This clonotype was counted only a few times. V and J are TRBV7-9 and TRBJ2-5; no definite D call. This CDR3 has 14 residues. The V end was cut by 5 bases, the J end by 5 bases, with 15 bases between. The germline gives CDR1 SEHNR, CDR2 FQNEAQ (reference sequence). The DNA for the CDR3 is TGTGCCAGCAGCCCCTCCGAGCCCCAGGAGACCCAGTACTTC. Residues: CASSPSEPQETQYF. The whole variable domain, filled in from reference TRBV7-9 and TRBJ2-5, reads DTGVSQNPRHKITKRGQNVTFRCDPISEHNRLYWYRQTLGQGPEFLTYFQNEAQLEKSRLLSDRFSAERPKGSFSTLEIQRTEQGDSAMYLCASSPSEPQETQYFGPGTRLLVL.

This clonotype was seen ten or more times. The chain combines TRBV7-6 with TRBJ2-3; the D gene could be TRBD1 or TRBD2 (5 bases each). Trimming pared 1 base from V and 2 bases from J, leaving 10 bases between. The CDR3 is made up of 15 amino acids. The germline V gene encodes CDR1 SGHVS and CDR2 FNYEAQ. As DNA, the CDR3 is TGTGCCAGCAGCTTAGGGGGGAGTTTCACAGATACGCAGTATTTT. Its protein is CASSLGGSFTDTQYF.

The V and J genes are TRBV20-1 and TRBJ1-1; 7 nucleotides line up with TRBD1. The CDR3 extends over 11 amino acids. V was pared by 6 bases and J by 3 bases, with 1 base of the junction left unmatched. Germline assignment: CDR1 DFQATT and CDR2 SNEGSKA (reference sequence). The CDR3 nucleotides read TGCAGTGCCGGACAGGACACTGAAGCTTTCTTT. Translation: CSAGQDTEAFF.

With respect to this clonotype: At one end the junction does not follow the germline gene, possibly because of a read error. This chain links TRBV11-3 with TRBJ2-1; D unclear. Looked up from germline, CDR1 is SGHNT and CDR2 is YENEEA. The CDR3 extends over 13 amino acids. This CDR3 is CTSSLFKFGEQFF. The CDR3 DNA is TGTACCAGCAGCTTATTTAAGTTCGGTGAGCAGTTCTTC.

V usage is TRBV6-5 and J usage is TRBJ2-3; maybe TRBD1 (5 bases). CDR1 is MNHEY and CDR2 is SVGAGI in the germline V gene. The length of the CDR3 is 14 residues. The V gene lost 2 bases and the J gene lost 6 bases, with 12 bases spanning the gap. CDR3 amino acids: CASSYQGYSDTQYF. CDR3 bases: TGTGCCAGCAGTTACCAGGGCTACTCGGATACGCAGTATTTT.

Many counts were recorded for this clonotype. The CDR3 DNA reads TGTGCCAGCAGTGCCCTAGAATATAGCCTAGCGGGGGACGTCTATGAGCAGTTCTTC. This sequence encodes CASSALEYSLAGDVYEQFF. V usage is TRBV6-1 and J usage is TRBJ2-1; 10 bases match TRBD2. CDR1 MNHNS and CDR2 SASEGT come from the germline V gene. CDR3 length: 19 residues. With 4 bases clipped from V and 8 bases from J, the junction kept 20 bases outside the gene matches.

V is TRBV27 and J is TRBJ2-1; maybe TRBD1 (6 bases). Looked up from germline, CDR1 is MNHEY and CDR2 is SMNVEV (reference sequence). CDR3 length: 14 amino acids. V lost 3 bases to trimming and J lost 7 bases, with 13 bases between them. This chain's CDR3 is CASSLVRTGNEQFF. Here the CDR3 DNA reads TGTGCCAGCAGTTTGGTTCGTACAGGGAATGAGCAGTTCTTC.

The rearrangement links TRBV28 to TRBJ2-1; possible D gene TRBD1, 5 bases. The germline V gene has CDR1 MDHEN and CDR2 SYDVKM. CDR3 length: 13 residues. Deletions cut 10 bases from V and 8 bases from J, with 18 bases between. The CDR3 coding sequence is TGTGCCACCTCTCCCAGGGCTTACGATGAGCAGTTCTTC. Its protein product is CATSPRAYDEQFF.

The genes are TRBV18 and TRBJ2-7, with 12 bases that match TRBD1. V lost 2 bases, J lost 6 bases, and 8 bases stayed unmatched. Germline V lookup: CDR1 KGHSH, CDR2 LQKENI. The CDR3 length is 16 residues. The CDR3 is CASSPIGTGGVFEQYV. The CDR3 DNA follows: TGTGCCAGCTCACCAATCGGGACAGGGGGCGTCTTCGAGCAGTACGTC.